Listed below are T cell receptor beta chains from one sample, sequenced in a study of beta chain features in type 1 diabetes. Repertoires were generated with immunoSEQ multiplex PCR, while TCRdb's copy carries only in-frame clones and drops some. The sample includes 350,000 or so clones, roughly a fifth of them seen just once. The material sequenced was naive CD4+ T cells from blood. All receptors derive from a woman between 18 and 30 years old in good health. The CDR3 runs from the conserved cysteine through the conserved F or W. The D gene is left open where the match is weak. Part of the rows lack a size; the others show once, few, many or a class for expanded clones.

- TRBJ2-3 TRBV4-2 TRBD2 TGTGCCAGCAGCCACTGGACTAGCGGGGGGGCCCCAGATACGCAGTATTTT CASSHWTSGGAPDTQYF
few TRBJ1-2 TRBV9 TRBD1 TGTGCCAGCAGCGTAAATCCGGGACAGGGCTACACCTTC CASSVNPGQGYTF
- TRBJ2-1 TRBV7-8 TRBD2 TGTGCCAGCAGACCGCGAAGCGGGGGAAGCTCCTACAATGAGCAGTTCTTC CASRPRSGGSSYNEQFF
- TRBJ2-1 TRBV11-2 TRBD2 TGTGCCAGCAGCTTATTAGGGACTAGATACAATGAGCAGTTCTTC CASSLLGTRYNEQFF
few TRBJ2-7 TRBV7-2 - TGTGCCAGCAGTCCCCCTAGCTCCAATTCCTACGAGCAGTACTTC CASSPPSSNSYEQYF
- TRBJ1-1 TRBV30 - TGTGCCTGGAGTCTTACAGATAATTCTGAAGCTTTCTTT CAWSLTDNSEAFF
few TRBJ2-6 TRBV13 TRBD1 TGTGCCAGCAGTACCGGGACAGGGGTTCCTGGGGCCAACGTCCTGACTTTC CASSTGTGVPGANVLTF
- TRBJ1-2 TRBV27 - TGTGCCAGCAGTAGTCTAGGACAGTACTATGGCTACACCTTC CASSSLGQYYGYTF
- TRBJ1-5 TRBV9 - TGTGCCAGCAGCGTAGATCCATCAAGCAATCAGCCCCAGCATTTT CASSVDPSSNQPQHF
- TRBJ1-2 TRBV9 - TGTGCCAGCAGCGTATTGGGGGAGGACTATGGCTACACCTTC CASSVLGEDYGYTF
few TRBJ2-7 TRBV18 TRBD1 TGTGCCAGCTCAGCGGGGGACAGGGGGCACTACGAGCAGTACTTC CASSAGDRGHYEQYF
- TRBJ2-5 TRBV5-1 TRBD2 TGCGCCAGCAGCTTGGGCAGCGGGGGCCCCCAACAAGAGACCCAGTACTTC CASSLGSGGPQQETQYF
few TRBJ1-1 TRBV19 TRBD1 TGTGCCAGTTTGGACAGGGGGGCTGAAGCTTTCTTT CASLDRGAEAFF
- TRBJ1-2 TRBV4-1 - TGCGCCAGCAGCCGACTCCCGCAGCTTAACTATGGCTACACCTTC CASSRLPQLNYGYTF
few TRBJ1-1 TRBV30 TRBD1 TGTGCCTGGAGTCGGGACAGGGGCTTGAACACTGAAGCTTTCTTT CAWSRDRGLNTEAFF
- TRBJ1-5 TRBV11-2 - TGTGCCAGCAGCTTGATTGTCGGGGTTGGACAGCCCCAGCATTTT CASSLIVGVGQPQHF
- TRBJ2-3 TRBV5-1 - TGCGCCAGCATCCCTGGAGGGGGCGCAGATACGCAGTATTTT CASIPGGGADTQYF
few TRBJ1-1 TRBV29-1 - TGCAGCGTTTATCGGGGTGGGACTGAAGCTTTCTTT CSVYRGGTEAFF
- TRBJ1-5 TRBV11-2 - TGTGCCAGCAGCTTAGGGCGGGGAGCCCGGAATCAGCCCCAGCATTTT CASSLGRGARNQPQHF
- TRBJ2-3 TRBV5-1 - TGCGCCAGCAGCACAATACAGGGCACAGATACGCAGTATTTT CASSTIQGTDTQYF
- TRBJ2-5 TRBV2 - TGTGCCAGCATCCTCCAAGAGACCCAGTACTTC CASILQETQYF
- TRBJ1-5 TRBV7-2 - TGTGCCAGCAGCATCTGGACAGAACCCACGAGGCAGCCCCAGCATTTT CASSIWTEPTRQPQHF
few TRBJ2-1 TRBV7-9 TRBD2 TGTGCCAGCAACCTACTACTAGCGGGACACAATGAGCAGTTCTTC CASNLLLAGHNEQFF
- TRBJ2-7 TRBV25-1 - TGTGCCAGCGAAGGGGACTCCTACGAGCAGTACTTC CASEGDSYEQYF
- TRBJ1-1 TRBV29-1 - TGCAGCGCTCGACAGGACATGAACACTGAAGCTTTCTTT CSARQDMNTEAFF
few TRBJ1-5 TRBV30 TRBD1 TGTGCCTGGAGTGTACAACAGGGGCACCAGCCCCAGCATTTT CAWSVQQGHQPQHF
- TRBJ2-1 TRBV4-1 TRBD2 TGCGCCAGCAGCCAGGTAGCGACTAGCGGAAACAACAATGAGCAGTTCTTC CASSQVATSGNNNEQFF
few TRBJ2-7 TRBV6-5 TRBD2 TGTGCCAGCAGTTACTCGGCCGCGGGAGTAACCTACGAGCAGTACTTC CASSYSAAGVTYEQYF
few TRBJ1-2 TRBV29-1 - TGCAGCGTTGAAACGGGGAACTATGGCTACACCTTC CSVETGNYGYTF
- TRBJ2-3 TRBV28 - TGTGCCAGCAGTACCAGCGGGAGCACAGATACGCAGTATTTT CASSTSGSTDTQYF
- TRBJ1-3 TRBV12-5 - TGTGCTAGTGGTTTGCCAGGGTTCTCTGGAAACACCATATATTTT CASGLPGFSGNTIYF
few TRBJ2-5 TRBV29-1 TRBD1 TGCAGCGCCGCCCGGGACAGCCAAGAGACCCAGTACTTC CSAARDSQETQYF
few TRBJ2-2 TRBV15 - TGTGCCACCAGCAGACAGGGCCTTCTGTCCGGGGAGCTGTTTTTT CATSRQGLLSGELFF
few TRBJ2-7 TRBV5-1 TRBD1 TGCGCCAGCAGCTTGGGTGTCGGGACAGGAACCTACGAGCAGTACTTC CASSLGVGTGTYEQYF
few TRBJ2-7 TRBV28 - TGTGCCAGCAGTTCCTTCGGGACTGAATCCTACGAGCAGTACTTC CASSSFGTESYEQYF
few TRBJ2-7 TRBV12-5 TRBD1 TGTGCTAGTGGTTGGAGCCCGGGACAGGGGGCGAACCGAACCTACGAGCAGTACTTC CASGWSPGQGANRTYEQYF
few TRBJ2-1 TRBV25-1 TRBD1 TGTGCCAGCAGTGGGAGACAGGGGGCTATCAATGAGCAGTTCTTC CASSGRQGAINEQFF
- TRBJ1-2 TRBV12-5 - TGTGCTAGTGGTTTGGTAGGGGGACGCTATGGCTACACCTTC CASGLVGGRYGYTF
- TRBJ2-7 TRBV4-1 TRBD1 TGCGCCAGCAGCCAAGGACCCGGGACAGGGAGTTCCTACGAGCAGTACTTC CASSQGPGTGSSYEQYF
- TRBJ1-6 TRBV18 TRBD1 TGTGCCAGCTCATCGGACAGGGCTTATAATTCACCCCTCCACTTT CASSSDRAYNSPLHF
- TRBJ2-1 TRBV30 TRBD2 TGTGCCTGGGAAGAGCTAGCGGGACCGAATTACAATGAGCAGTTCTTC CAWEELAGPNYNEQFF
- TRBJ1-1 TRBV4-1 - TGCGCCAGCAGCCATGCAGACAGATTGAACACTGAAGCTTTCTTT CASSHADRLNTEAFF
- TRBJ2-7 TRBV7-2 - TGTGCCAGCAGCTTAGCCCTCCTCACAACCCTCGAGCAGTACTTC CASSLALLTTLEQYF
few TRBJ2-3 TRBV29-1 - TGCAGCGTTGAAGACTGGCCAAACGATACGCAGTATTTT CSVEDWPNDTQYF
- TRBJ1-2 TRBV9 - TGTGCCAGCAGCGTAAGTCAGGGCTCGGGCTACACCTTC CASSVSQGSGYTF
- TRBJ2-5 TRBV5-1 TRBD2 TGCGCCAGCAGCTCTCAGCGGGGCTGGGAAGAGACCCAGTACTTC CASSSQRGWEETQYF
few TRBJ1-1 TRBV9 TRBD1 TGTGCCAGCAGCGTAGATCCGGGGACAGGGGGCACTGAAGCTTTCTTT CASSVDPGTGGTEAFF
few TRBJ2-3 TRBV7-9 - TGTGCCAGCAGCTCCCTTCAGTATTTT CASSSLQYF
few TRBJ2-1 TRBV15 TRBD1 TGTGCCACCAGCTCTGGGCAGGGGGCCTACAATGAGCAGTTCTTC CATSSGQGAYNEQFF
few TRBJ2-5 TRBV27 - TGTGCCAGCAGTTGGGACAACCAAGAGACCCAGTACTTC CASSWDNQETQYF
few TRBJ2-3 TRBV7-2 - TGTGCCAGCAGCCTTACTAGCCCCACAGATACGCAGTATTTT CASSLTSPTDTQYF